One sample yielded the 10 T cell receptor beta chains listed below, sequenced in a study of long-term antiretroviral therapy in people with HIV. Runs used v3.0 of the immunoSEQ assay and were done at survey level. Generated by immunoSEQ multiplex PCR, the TCRdb table keeps only in-frame clones and is missing some. The top ten hold around 8.1% of the sample, which has around 21,000 clones, more than 65% seen once. This sample comprised unsorted PBMCs, obtained at the start of antiretroviral therapy. The receptors here all came from a man over 45 with HIV.

This clone was found once. The rearrangement links TRBV7-9 to TRBJ1-1, with D tentatively TRBD1 (5 bases). This CDR3 is 14 amino acids long. Germline-derived CDR1 and CDR2 are SEHNR and FQNEAQ (reference sequence). Trimming shortened V by 1 base and J by 8 bases, and 14 bases separated the two germline ends. CDR3 amino acids: CASSLVKGPDEAFF. CDR3 DNA sequence: TGTGCCAGCAGCTTAGTGAAGGGACCGGACGAAGCTTTCTTT.

CDR3 nucleotide sequence: TGTGCCAGCGGCTACTTGAGGAACACTGAAGCTTTCTTT. This codes for CASGYLRNTEAFF. This chain joins TRBV28 and TRBJ1-1; D unclear. The ends were cut back, 8 bases at V and 1 base at J, with 11 bases in the middle. Germline values: CDR1 MDHEN, CDR2 SYDVKM. The CDR3 covers 13 residues.

V is TRBV5-4 and J is TRBJ1-2; D gene uncertain. The CDR3 spans 13 residues. Trimming shortened V by 2 bases and J by 6 bases, and 11 bases separated the two germline ends. Germline-derived CDR1 and CDR2 are SGHNT and YYREEE (reference sequence). The chain's CDR3 is CASSFQTSNGYTF. The CDR3 nucleotides read TGTGCCAGCAGCTTTCAAACGTCCAATGGCTACACCTTC.

The chain links TRBV10-2 to TRBJ2-2; TRBD1 matches at 7 bases. Germline CDR1 WSHSY, CDR2 SAAADI. V gave up 6 bases and J gave up 6 bases; unmatched junction bases: 4. There are 13 residues in the CDR3. The chain's CDR3 is CASRATGAGELFF. The CDR3 region has the DNA TGCGCCAGCAGGGCCACAGGGGCCGGGGAGCTGTTTTTT.

The chain recombines TRBV25-1 with TRBJ2-5, with TRBD1 identical over 7 bases. The CDR3 has 17 residues. Trimming took 3 bases from V and 5 from J; bases not matched to a gene: 15. Germline V gene data show CDR1 as MGHDK and CDR2 as SYGVNS. The CDR3 is CASSDTTGSGPKETQYF. The CDR3 DNA sequence: TGTGCCAGCAGTGATACGACAGGGTCGGGGCCTAAGGAGACCCAGTACTTC. Together with reference TRBV25-1 and TRBJ2-5, the CDR3 gives the full variable domain: EADIYQTPRYLVIGTGKKITLECSQTMGHDKMYWYQQDPGMELHLIHYSYGVNSTEKGDLSSESTVSRIRTEHFPLTLESARPSHTSQYLCASSDTTGSGPKETQYFGPGTRLLVL.

The table lists this clone with a count of one. The J gene is TRBJ2-7, the V gene TRBV6-1; D assignment may be TRBD1 or TRBD2 (5 bases each). Trimming pared 4 bases from V and 6 bases from J, leaving 16 bases between. Germline V gene lookup returns CDR1 MNHNS and CDR2 SASEGT. The CDR3 is made up of 14 amino acids. CDR3 bases: TGTGCCAGCAGTGGTGGGGACCTGGCGGCCGAGCAGTACTTC. It codes for CASSGGDLAAEQYF.

This clone was picked up a small number of times. This sequence joins TRBV28 and TRBJ2-7; D gene uncertain. CDR1 MDHEN and CDR2 SYDVKM come from the germline V gene. The CDR3 extends over 15 amino acids. V lost 3 bases, J lost 4 bases, and 16 bases lay in between. The CDR3 DNA sequence: TGTGCCAGCAGTTTGATCGATAGGGTTTTGTACGAGCAGTACTTC. This encodes CASSLIDRVLYEQYF.

The chain recombines TRBV18 with TRBJ2-5; TRBD2 matches at 10 bases. V lost 3 bases to trimming and J lost 1 base; unmatched junction nucleotides: 14. Germline V gene sequence: CDR1 KGHSH, CDR2 LQKENI. The CDR3 consists of 19 residues. CDR3 region: CASSPEETSGPVPQETQYF. In DNA form, the CDR3 reads TGTGCCAGCTCACCGGAGGAGACTAGCGGGCCGGTCCCCCAAGAGACCCAGTACTTC.

The chain couples TRBV2 to TRBJ2-1; TRBD1 agrees at 7 bases. Germline-derived CDR1 and CDR2 are SNHLY and FYNNEI. The V gene end was trimmed by 3 bases and the J gene end by 1 base; junction bases not matched to a gene: 3. The CDR3 runs to 15 residues. CDR3 amino acids: CASSDEGASYNEQFF. The CDR3 nucleotides are TGTGCCAGCAGTGACGAGGGGGCGTCCTACAATGAGCAGTTCTTC.

The CDR3 nucleotides are TGTGCCAGCAGTTACGGGCGGGGAACCGAGCAGTACTTC. Translated, it gives CASSYGRGTEQYF. This chain joins TRBV6-5 and TRBJ2-7; possible D gene TRBD2, 6 bases. This CDR3 is built from 13 residues. The germline V gene has CDR1 MNHEY and CDR2 SVGAGI. V was cut by 2 bases and J by 6 bases, with 11 bases left in between.